The text below deals with one TCR beta chain. Its antigen is not known. Healthy HIV-negative adults with no recent acute infections or vaccinations were recruited as donors. Division of CD4+ cells produced a CD45RA+ naive subset and a CD45RA-negative memory subset. V lost 4 bases to trimming and J lost 7 bases; unmatched junction nucleotides: 16. The CDR3 is 16 residues long. Per germline, CDR1 SGHNT and CDR2 YYREEE (reference sequence). The protocol was immunoSEQ multiplex PCR, while the TCRdb copy is restricted to in-frame clones and leaves out a portion. The sample records approximately 500,000 clones, 96% being singletons. The data are from a study of shared clonotypes between healthy human individuals. Study-wide findings and caveats: Naive subsets typically showed greater estimated richness than memory subsets. A reduction in generation probabilities was seen for non-shared clonotypes relative to those shared by all four donors.

Sample: naive CD4+ T cells sorted from blood. Subset meaning: CD45RA+ positively selected. The clonotype originates from a young woman in good health. The V and J genes are TRBV5-4 and TRBJ2-7; 8 bases map to TRBD1. CDR3 region: CASSNMRAGGLEEQYF. CDR3 nucleotide sequence: TGTGCCAGCAGCAATATGAGGGCAGGGGGCCTGGAGGAGCAGTACTTC.